A selection of T cell receptor beta chains follows, all from one sample in a study of blood T cell repertoires in COVID-19. The repertoire was sequenced with immunoSEQ multiplex PCR; TCRdb's copy has only in-frame clones and lacks some. The table shows some 280,000 clones, with 70% to 90% occurring only once. Input material: peripheral blood. The source is a woman aged 50 to 65 with active or convalescent COVID-19. CDR3s include the opening cysteine and the closing phenylalanine or tryptophan. A D gene is named only where the DNA matches it firmly. The listing skips clone size in some rows; elsewhere it reads once, few, many or a size class.

clone_size	v_call	j_call	d_call	cdr3_nt	cdr3_aa
few	TRBV7-2	TRBJ2-1	TRBD1	TGTGCCAGCAGCTCAGCCGGGACAGTTTACAATGAGCAGTTCTTC	CASSSAGTVYNEQFF
-	TRBV5-1	TRBJ2-1	TRBD1	TGCGCCAGCAGCTTGGCCGGGACAGTCAATGAGCAGTTCTTC	CASSLAGTVNEQFF
-	TRBV19	TRBJ2-2	-	TGTGCCAGTAGTATAGAGGGGGGTAACACCGGGGAGCTGTTTTTT	CASSIEGGNTGELFF
-	TRBV19	TRBJ2-3	-	TGTGCCAGTAGGTCGCAGGGTGACGGCACAGATACGCAGTATTTT	CASRSQGDGTDTQYF
-	TRBV20-1	TRBJ2-4	-	TGCAGTGGTGCAGGGCTAGGCATTCAGTACTTC	CSGAGLGIQYF
-	TRBV28	TRBJ2-5	TRBD1	TGTGCCACTAAGACAGGGGCAGAGACCCAGTACTTC	CATKTGAETQYF
once	TRBV19	TRBJ1-5	TRBD1	TGTGCCAGTACGCCCATCCTAGTGACAGGGTCTGCTCAGCCCCAGCATTTT	CASTPILVTGSAQPQHF
-	TRBV3-1/TRBV3-2	TRBJ2-7	-	TGTGCCAGCAGCTCGGGGGTATCTATTTCCTACGAGCAGTACTTC	CASSSGVSISYEQYF
-	TRBV18	TRBJ1-6	TRBD1	TGTGCCAGCTCCCCCGACAGGGCCCTTAATTCACCCCTCCACTTT	CASSPDRALNSPLHF
-	TRBV20-1	TRBJ2-1	TRBD2	TGCAGTGCTAGTCGGGGGGGTAGCGGGAGCCTCTCCTACAATGAGCAGTTCTTC	CSASRGGSGSLSYNEQFF
-	TRBV4-2	TRBJ1-1	TRBD1	TGTGCCAGCAGCCAAGGGGACAGGGGGCGAAGGACTGAAGCTTTCTTT	CASSQGDRGRRTEAFF
-	TRBV25-1	TRBJ1-5	-	TGTGCCAGCAGTGAATTTGGGGGCGACCAGCCCCAGCATTTT	CASSEFGGDQPQHF
-	TRBV11-2	TRBJ2-1	-	TGTGCCAGCAGCTTACCGGCGGGATTGCTCAGGAATGAGCAGTTCTTC	CASSLPAGLLRNEQFF
-	TRBV6-5	TRBJ1-2	-	TGTGCCAGCAGACTTGAATCGGGTGGAGTCTTCGGCTACACCTTC	CASRLESGGVFGYTF
-	TRBV28	TRBJ2-1	TRBD2	TGTGCCAGCAGTCCGCAGGAAAGGACTAGCGGGAGTGATGAGCAGTTCTTC	CASSPQERTSGSDEQFF
-	TRBV18	TRBJ1-4	-	TGTGCCAGCTCACCAAATTGGCAGGGCAATGAAAAACTGTTTTTT	CASSPNWQGNEKLFF
-	TRBV2	TRBJ1-5	-	TGTGCCAGCAGTGGGACAATGGGTAGTCAGCCCCAGCATTTT	CASSGTMGSQPQHF
-	TRBV6-5	TRBJ2-1	TRBD2	TGTGCCAGCAGCGGGCGGACTAGCGAAAATGAGCAGTTCTTC	CASSGRTSENEQFF
-	TRBV14	TRBJ1-2	-	TGTGCCAGCAGCCAAGGAACTTATGGCTACACCTTC	CASSQGTYGYTF
-	TRBV11-3	TRBJ1-1	-	TGTGCCAGCAGCTTGACCTGGACAGCCGGGGACACTGAAGCTTTCTTT	CASSLTWTAGDTEAFF
-	TRBV3-1/TRBV3-2	TRBJ2-6	-	TGTGCCAGCAGCCAAGGAGGGTCAATTAACCCCGGGGCCAACGTCCTGACTTTC	CASSQGGSINPGANVLTF
-	TRBV28	TRBJ1-2	-	TGTGCCAGCACCCCGGGGGGGTTGAACTATGGCTACACCTTC	CASTPGGLNYGYTF
-	TRBV29-1	TRBJ1-4	-	TGCAGCGCCGGGACTCGAAGCGCCAGAGAAAAACTGTTTTTT	CSAGTRSAREKLFF
-	TRBV6-5	TRBJ1-5	-	TGTGCCAGCAGGACCCGGGACTTTCCGGATCAGCCCCAGCATTTT	CASRTRDFPDQPQHF
-	TRBV5-1	TRBJ2-1	-	TGCGCCAGCAGCTTTGGGGGGAGCGGGCGGAATGAGCAGTTCTTC	CASSFGGSGRNEQFF
-	TRBV3-1/TRBV3-2	TRBJ1-2	TRBD1	TGTGCCAGCAGCCAAGGTAGACAGGGGGCGAGAAATGGCTACACCTTC	CASSQGRQGARNGYTF
-	TRBV19	TRBJ1-1	TRBD1	TGTGCCAGTAGGATCGGACAGGGCACTGAAGCTTTCTTT	CASRIGQGTEAFF
-	TRBV15	TRBJ1-2	-	TGTGCCACCAGCAGTGGGCTTGACTATGGCTACACCTTC	CATSSGLDYGYTF
-	TRBV4-2	TRBJ2-3	TRBD2	TGTGCCAGCAGTCCCTGGACTAGCGGGAGGGCCCCGTCTAGCACAGATACGCAGTATTTT	CASSPWTSGRAPSSTDTQYF
-	TRBV30	TRBJ2-7	TRBD2	TGTGCCTGGAGTTCTAGCGGGATAGTGCTCGAGCAGTACTTC	CAWSSSGIVLEQYF
once	TRBV5-6	TRBJ2-2	-	TGTGCCAGCAGCCTAAAGGGACAGAACACCGGGGAGCTGTTTTTT	CASSLKGQNTGELFF
-	TRBV7-9	TRBJ2-1	TRBD2	TGTGCCAGCAGCCTGGGCCTAGTTGGGACTAGCGGGGCCAATGAGCAGTTCTTC	CASSLGLVGTSGANEQFF
-	TRBV6-1	TRBJ2-3	-	TGTGCCAGCAGTGAAGCAGGTAGCCCAACTCTCACAGATACGCAGTATTTT	CASSEAGSPTLTDTQYF
-	TRBV5-1	TRBJ2-2	-	TGCGCCAGCTCCTCAACCGGGAAAGAAGACACCGGGGAGCTGTTTTTT	CASSSTGKEDTGELFF
-	TRBV19	TRBJ1-2	TRBD1	TGTGCCAGTTATACACCGGGACAGGGGAATGGCTACACCTTC	CASYTPGQGNGYTF
-	TRBV2	TRBJ1-1	-	TGTGCCAGCAGGGAGACAGTGGGGAACACTGAAGCTTTCTTT	CASRETVGNTEAFF
once	TRBV5-1	TRBJ1-1	TRBD1	TGCGCCAGCAGTTACGGACAGGGTGGGACTGAAGCTTTCTTT	CASSYGQGGTEAFF
-	TRBV5-1	TRBJ1-1	TRBD1	TGCGCCAGCAGCCCAACCTGGCGCAGGGGGCACGAAGCTTTCTTT	CASSPTWRRGHEAFF
-	TRBV4-2	TRBJ2-4	TRBD2	TGTGCCAGCAGCAGGAACCGACTAGCGGAAAACATTCAGTACTTC	CASSRNRLAENIQYF
few	TRBV27	TRBJ2-5	TRBD2	TGTGCCAGCAGTTTATCCAGGACTAGCGGGGAGACCCAGTACTTC	CASSLSRTSGETQYF
-	TRBV3-1/TRBV3-2	TRBJ1-1	TRBD1	TGTGCCAGCAGGGACAACAGGGGCTCTGAAGCTTTCTTT	CASRDNRGSEAFF
-	TRBV27	TRBJ2-3	TRBD1	TGTGCCAGCCGTTGGACAGGATGGAATACGCAGTATTTT	CASRWTGWNTQYF
-	TRBV7-8	TRBJ2-2	-	TGTGCCAGCAGCCCCGCCGGCCAGACTAACACCGGGGAGCTGTTTTTT	CASSPAGQTNTGELFF
-	TRBV2	TRBJ2-2	TRBD1	TGTGCCAGCGGGGAACAGGGGACCGGGGAGCTGTTTTTT	CASGEQGTGELFF
-	TRBV14	TRBJ2-7	TRBD1	TGTGCCAGCAGCCGAGACAGGGGGAAAAGGTACTACGAGCAGTACTTC	CASSRDRGKRYYEQYF
-	TRBV19	TRBJ2-2	TRBD1	TGTGCCAGTAGTAGGGACAGGGTGAAGAAGGGGGCCGGGGAGCTGTTTTTT	CASSRDRVKKGAGELFF
-	TRBV30	TRBJ1-1	-	TGTGCCTGGAGTGTACAGATGAACACTGAAGCTTTCTTT	CAWSVQMNTEAFF
-	TRBV30	TRBJ2-4	-	TGTGCCTGGGGAAACATGGCCAAAAACATTCAGTACTTC	CAWGNMAKNIQYF
-	TRBV12-3/TRBV12-4	TRBJ2-7	-	TGTGCCAGCGGGACTCAGGACAACTACGAGCAGTACTTC	CASGTQDNYEQYF
-	TRBV18	TRBJ1-3	-	TGTGCCAGCTCACCCCCGCGGGCCACCATATATTTT	CASSPPRATIYF
-	TRBV9	TRBJ2-6	-	TGTGCCAGCAGCGTCAGAGGCCTGAGCTCTGGGGCCAACGTCCTGACTTTC	CASSVRGLSSGANVLTF
many	TRBV2	TRBJ2-1	TRBD2	TGTGCCAGCAGTTTCTCCGGACTAGCGGGAGTCTACAATGAGCAGTTCTTC	CASSFSGLAGVYNEQFF
-	TRBV6-5	TRBJ1-5	TRBD1	TGTGCCAGCAGCTGGACAGGAGAGGAGTCCCAGCATTTT	CASSWTGEESQHF
-	TRBV6-6	TRBJ2-1	-	TGTGCCAGCAGTCGCGGACAGGCAGCGGGCATCTCCTACAATGAGCAGTTCTTC	CASSRGQAAGISYNEQFF